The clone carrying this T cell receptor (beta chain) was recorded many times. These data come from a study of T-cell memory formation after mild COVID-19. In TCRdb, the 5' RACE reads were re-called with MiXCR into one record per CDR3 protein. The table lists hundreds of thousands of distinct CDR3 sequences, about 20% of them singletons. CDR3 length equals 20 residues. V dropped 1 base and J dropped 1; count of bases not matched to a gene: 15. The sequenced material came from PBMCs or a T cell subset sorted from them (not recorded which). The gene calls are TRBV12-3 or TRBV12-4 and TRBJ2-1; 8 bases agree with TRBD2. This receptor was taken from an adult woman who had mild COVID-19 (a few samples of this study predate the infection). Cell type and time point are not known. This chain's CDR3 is CASSLGGLAGSPGSYNEQFF. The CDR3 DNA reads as TGTGCCAGCAGTTTAGGAGGGTTAGCGGGATCCCCTGGGTCCTACAATGAGCAGTTCTTC.